This TCR beta chain was documented in a study of blood T cell repertoires in COVID-19. Study summary: COVID-19 samples, acute and convalescent, were from the United States, Italy and Spain. PBMCs, B-cell-depleted T cells, or T cells provided the cDNA or gDNA that made up the material.

The germline V and J ends were trimmed by 1 base and 3 bases, with 12 bases remaining between them. The CDR3 has 15 residues. Germline V gives CDR1 LGHNA, CDR2 YNFKEQ. Original processing notes: It was from reference gene primer amplification that nucleated cell counts were estimated. The method was immunoSEQ multiplex PCR; TCRdb's version includes in-frame clones alone and lacks a portion of them. The D gene and trimming were derived from the DNA, and the V and J assignments and clone size from that table. The table shows tens of thousands of clones, with roughly three quarters occurring only once. Enrollment of patients from Seattle took place during active infection, with longitudinal follow-up.

The gene calls are TRBV4-2 and TRBJ1-1, with D possibly matching TRBD1 (6 bases). The sample taken for sequencing was peripheral blood. The clonotype originates from a man between 65 and 79 years old with COVID-19, enrolled during active disease. CDR3 sequence: CASSQATTGDTEAFF. CDR3 DNA: TGTGCCAGCAGCCAAGCGACGACAGGAGACACTGAAGCTTTCTTT.